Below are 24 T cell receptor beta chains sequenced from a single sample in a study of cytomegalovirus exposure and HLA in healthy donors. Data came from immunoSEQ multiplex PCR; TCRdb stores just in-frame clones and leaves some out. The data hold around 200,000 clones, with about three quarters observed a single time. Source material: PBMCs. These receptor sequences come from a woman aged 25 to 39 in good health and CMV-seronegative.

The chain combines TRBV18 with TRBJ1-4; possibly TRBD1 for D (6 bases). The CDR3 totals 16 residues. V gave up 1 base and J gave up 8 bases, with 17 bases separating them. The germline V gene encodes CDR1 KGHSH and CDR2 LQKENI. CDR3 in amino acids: CASSPRSQGLGEKLFF. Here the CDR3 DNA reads TGTGCCAGCTCACCACGGAGTCAGGGGTTGGGGGAAAAACTGTTTTTT.

DNA for the CDR3: TGTGCCAGCAGCCGGGGGGGAGTCAATCAGCCCCAGCATTTT. This encodes CASSRGGVNQPQHF. The chain carries TRBV4-2 and TRBJ1-5; maybe TRBD1 (5 bases). Trimming removed 4 bases from V and 3 bases from J, with 10 bases in between. Germline-derived CDR1 and CDR2 are LGHNA and YNFKEQ. CDR3 length: 14 amino acids.

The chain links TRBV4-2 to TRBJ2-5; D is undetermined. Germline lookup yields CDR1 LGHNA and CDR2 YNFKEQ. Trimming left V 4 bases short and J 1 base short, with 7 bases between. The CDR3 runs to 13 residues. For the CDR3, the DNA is TGTGCCAGCAGCCGACAAATCCAAGAGACCCAGTACTTC. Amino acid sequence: CASSRQIQETQYF.

The CDR3 reads CALRRQGPYEQYF. DNA for the CDR3: TGTGCCTTAAGACGACAGGGTCCCTACGAGCAGTACTTC. This chain connects TRBV30 to TRBJ2-7; 7 bases line up with TRBD1. Germline loops: CDR1 GTSNPN, CDR2 SVGIG (reference sequence). The J segment lost 2 bases and the V segment lost 7 bases, leaving 8 bases of the junction unmatched. The CDR3 is 13 amino acids.

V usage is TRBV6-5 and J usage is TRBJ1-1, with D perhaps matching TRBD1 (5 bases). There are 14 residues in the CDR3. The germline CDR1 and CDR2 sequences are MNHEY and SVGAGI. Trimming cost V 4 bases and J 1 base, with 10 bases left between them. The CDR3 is CASSSQGQNTEAFF. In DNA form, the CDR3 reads TGTGCCAGCAGTTCGCAGGGCCAGAACACTGAAGCTTTCTTT.

CDR3 in amino acids: CASSPKDSRQQYF. The CDR3, as DNA: TGTGCCAGCAGCCCAAAGGACTCCCGTCAGCAGTACTTC. The chain uses TRBV5-6 and TRBJ2-7; a weak D match, TRBD2 (5 bases). Germline-derived CDR1 and CDR2 are SGHDT and YYEEEE. The CDR3 loop spans 13 amino acids. V gave up 4 bases and J gave up 8 bases, with 16 bases separating them.

In DNA form, the CDR3 reads TGTGCCAGCAGCCGACAGGGATCACCATACGAGCAGTACTTC. Translating gives CASSRQGSPYEQYF. The chain combines TRBV11-2 with TRBJ2-7; 7 bases align to TRBD1. Trimming cost V 5 bases and J 4 bases; bases outside gene matches: 8. The length of the CDR3 is 14 residues. Per germline, CDR1 SGHAT and CDR2 FQNNGV.

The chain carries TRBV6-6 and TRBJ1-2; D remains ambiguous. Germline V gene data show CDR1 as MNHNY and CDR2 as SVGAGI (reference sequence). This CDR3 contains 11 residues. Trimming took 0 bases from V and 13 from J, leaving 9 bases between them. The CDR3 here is CASSYSYGVTF. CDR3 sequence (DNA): TGTGCCAGCAGTTACTCTTACGGGGTCACCTTC.

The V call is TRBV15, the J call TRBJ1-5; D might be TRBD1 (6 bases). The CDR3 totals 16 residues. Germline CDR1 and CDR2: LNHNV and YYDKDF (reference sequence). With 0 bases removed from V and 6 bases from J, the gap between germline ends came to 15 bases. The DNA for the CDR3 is TGTGCCACCAGCAGAGAGTGGGGACATGGTGCTCAGCCCCAGCATTTT. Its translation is CATSREWGHGAQPQHF.

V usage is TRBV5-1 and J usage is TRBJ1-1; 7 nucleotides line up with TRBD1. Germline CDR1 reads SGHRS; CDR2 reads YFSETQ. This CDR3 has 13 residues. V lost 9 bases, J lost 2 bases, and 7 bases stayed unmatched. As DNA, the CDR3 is TGCGCCACTCAGGGGGGTCTCAACACTGAAGCTTTCTTT. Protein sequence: CATQGGLNTEAFF. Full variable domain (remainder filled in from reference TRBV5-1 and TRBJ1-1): KAGVTQTPRYLIKTRGQQVTLSCSPISGHRSVSWYQQTPGQGLQFLFEYFSETQRNKGNFPGRFSGRQFSNSRSEMNVSTLELGDSALYLCATQGGLNTEAFFGQGTRLTVV.

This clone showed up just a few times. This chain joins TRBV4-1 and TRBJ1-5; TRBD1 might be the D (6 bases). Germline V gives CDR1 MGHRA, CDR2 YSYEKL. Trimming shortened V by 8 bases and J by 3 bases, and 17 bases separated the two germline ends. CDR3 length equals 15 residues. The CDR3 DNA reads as TGCGCCAGCCATCCTACAGGGCGGGTCAATCAGCCCCAGCATTTT. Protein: CASHPTGRVNQPQHF.

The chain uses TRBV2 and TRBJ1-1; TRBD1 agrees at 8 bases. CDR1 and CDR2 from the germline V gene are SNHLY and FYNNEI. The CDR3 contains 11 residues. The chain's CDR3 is CTHQGATEAFF. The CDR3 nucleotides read TGTACACATCAGGGGGCAACTGAAGCTTTCTTT.

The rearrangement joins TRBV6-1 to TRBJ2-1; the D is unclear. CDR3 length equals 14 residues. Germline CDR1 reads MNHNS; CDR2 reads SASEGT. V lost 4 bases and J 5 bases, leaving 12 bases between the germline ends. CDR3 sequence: CASSANSPNNEQFF. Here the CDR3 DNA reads TGTGCCAGCAGTGCGAACTCACCGAACAATGAGCAGTTCTTC.

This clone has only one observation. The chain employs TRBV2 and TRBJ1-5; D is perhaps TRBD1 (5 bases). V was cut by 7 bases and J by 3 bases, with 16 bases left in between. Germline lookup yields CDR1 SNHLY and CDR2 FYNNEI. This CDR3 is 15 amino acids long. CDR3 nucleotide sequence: TGTGCCAGCACCCTAAAGGGGTGGTCCAATCAGCCCCAGCATTTT. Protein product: CASTLKGWSNQPQHF.

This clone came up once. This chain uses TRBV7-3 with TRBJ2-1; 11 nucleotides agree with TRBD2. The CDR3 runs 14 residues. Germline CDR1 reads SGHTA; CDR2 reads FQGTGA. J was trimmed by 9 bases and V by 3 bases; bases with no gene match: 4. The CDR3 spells CASSFSGGAGEQFF. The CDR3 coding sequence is TGTGCCAGCAGCTTTAGCGGGGGGGCCGGTGAGCAGTTCTTC.

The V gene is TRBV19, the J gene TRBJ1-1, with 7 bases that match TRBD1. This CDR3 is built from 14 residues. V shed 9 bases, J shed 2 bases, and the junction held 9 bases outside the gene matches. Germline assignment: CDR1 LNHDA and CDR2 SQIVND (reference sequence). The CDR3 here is CASGADRENTEAFF. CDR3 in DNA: TGTGCCAGCGGGGCAGACAGGGAAAACACTGAAGCTTTCTTT.

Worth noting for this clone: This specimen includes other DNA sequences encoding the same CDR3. The CDR3, as DNA: TGCGCCAGCAGCTTGGAGCAAAACACTGAAGCTTTCTTT. This sequence encodes CASSLEQNTEAFF. The V and J genes are TRBV5-1 and TRBJ1-1; D remains unclear. CDR1 SGHRS and CDR2 YFSETQ come from the germline V gene. V gave up 0 bases and J gave up 2 bases, with 5 bases separating them. The CDR3 consists of 13 residues.

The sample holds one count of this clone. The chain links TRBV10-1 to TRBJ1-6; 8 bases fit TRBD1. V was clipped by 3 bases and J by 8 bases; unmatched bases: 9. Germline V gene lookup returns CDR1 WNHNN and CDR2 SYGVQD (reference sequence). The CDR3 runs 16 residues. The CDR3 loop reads CASSDKQGVRDSPLHF. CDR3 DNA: TGCGCCAGCAGTGACAAACAGGGGGTAAGGGATTCACCCCTCCACTTT.

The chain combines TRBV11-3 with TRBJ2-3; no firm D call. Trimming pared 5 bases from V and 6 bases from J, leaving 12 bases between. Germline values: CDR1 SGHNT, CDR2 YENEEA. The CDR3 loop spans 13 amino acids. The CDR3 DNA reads TGTGCCAGCAGCCCCCCTCACGCGGATACGCAGTATTTT. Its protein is CASSPPHADTQYF.

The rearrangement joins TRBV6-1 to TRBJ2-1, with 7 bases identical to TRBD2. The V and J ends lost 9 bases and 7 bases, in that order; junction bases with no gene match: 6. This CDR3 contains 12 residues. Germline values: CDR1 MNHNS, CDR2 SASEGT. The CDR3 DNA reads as TGTGCCAGTGGGAGGGCCCATAATGAGCAGTTCTTC. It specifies CASGRAHNEQFF.

As DNA, the CDR3 is TGTGCCAGCAGTGACCCAGGGGCAGAGACCCAGTACTTC. It translates to CASSDPGAETQYF. The rearrangement links TRBV25-1 to TRBJ2-5; weak D call: TRBD1 (6 bases). Germline loops: CDR1 MGHDK, CDR2 SYGVNS. The CDR3 is 13 amino acids. Trimming took 3 bases from V and 4 from J, leaving 9 bases between them.

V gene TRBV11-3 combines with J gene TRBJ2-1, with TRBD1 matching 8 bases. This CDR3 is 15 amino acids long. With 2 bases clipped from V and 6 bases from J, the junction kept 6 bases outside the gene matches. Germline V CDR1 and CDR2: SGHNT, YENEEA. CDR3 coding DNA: TGTGCCAGCAGCTTACGGACAGGGCTGGGCAATGAGCAGTTCTTC. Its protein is CASSLRTGLGNEQFF.

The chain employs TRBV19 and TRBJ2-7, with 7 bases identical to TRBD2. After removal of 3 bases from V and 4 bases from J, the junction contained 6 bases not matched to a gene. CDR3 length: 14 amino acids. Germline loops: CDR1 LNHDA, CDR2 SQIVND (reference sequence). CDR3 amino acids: CASSIRGETYEQYF. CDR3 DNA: TGTGCCAGTAGTATCCGGGGGGAAACGTACGAGCAGTACTTC.

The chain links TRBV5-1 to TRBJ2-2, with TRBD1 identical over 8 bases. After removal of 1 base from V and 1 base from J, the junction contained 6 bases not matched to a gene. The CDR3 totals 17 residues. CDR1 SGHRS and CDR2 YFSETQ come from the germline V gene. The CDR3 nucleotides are TGCGCCAGCAGCTTGTCGACCGGGACAGGGAACACCGGGGAGCTGTTTTTT. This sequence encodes CASSLSTGTGNTGELFF.